This TCR beta chain was documented in a study of human T cells and chemical hapten exposure. This sample's time point: healthy volunteer bleed at 6 weeks. Whole blood, unfractionated, served as the material for total RNA extraction. One entry per CDR3 protein, called by TCRdb with MiXCR from the RACE reads. The sample contains around 80,000 distinct CDR3 sequences, 8.6% of which appear only once. The CDR3 covers 14 residues. Germline V gene lookup returns CDR1 SGHVS and CDR2 FQNEAQ. V gave up 3 bases and J gave up 4 bases; unmatched junction bases: 5. Sample: whole blood. The clonotype originates from a male donor in good health. Some clones in this sample may be carry-over from other donors' samples. The genes are TRBV7-8 and TRBJ2-5, with 7 positions matching TRBD1. CDR3: CASSFAGGGETQYF. The CDR3, as DNA: TGTGCCAGCAGCTTTGCAGGGGGTGGAGAGACCCAGTACTTC.